The T cell receptor beta chain described here comes from a study of PD-L1 blockade in urothelial cancer. Every PCR got spiked synthetic TCR analog templates. Clones were read by immunoSEQ multiplex PCR, and TCRdb kept only the in-frame ones, dropping some. In the table there are 85,000 to 90,000 clones, roughly 84% of which are singletons. As to time point: pretreatment peripheral blood. Patients' urothelial carcinoma was locally advanced or metastatic. Patients each gave 1 to 8 samples, pretreatment and on-treatment. The V gene lost 3 bases and the J gene lost 4 bases, with 4 bases spanning the gap. Germline V gene data show CDR1 as SEHNR and CDR2 as FQNEAQ (reference sequence). This CDR3 comprises 11 residues.

This rearrangement joins TRBV7-9 to TRBJ2-7; D is uncertain. The clonotype comes from a man between 60 and 75 years old with urothelial cancer. The material sequenced was PBMCs, taken around atezolizumab (anti-PD-L1) treatment. In DNA, the CDR3 is TGTGCCAGCAGCTTGGAGTACGAGCAGTACTTC. Its translation: CASSLEYEQYF. The complete variable domain, with remaining parts taken from reference TRBV7-9 and TRBJ2-7, reads DTGVSQNPRHKITKRGQNVTFRCDPISEHNRLYWYRQTLGQGPEFLTYFQNEAQLEKSRLLSDRFSAERPKGSFSTLEIQRTEQGDSAMYLCASSLEYEQYFGPGTRLTVT.